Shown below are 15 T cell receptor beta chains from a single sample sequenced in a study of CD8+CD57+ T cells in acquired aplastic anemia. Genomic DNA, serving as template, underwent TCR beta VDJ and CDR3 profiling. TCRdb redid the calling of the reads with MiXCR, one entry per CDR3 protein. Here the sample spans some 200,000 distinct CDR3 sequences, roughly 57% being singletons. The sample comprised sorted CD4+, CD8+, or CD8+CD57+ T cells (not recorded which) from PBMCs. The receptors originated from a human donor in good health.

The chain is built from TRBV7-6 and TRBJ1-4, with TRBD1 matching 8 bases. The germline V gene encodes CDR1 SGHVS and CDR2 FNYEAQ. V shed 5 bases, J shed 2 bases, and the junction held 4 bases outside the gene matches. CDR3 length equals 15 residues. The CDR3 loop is CASSIGQGTNEKLFF. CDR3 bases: TGTGCCAGCAGCATCGGACAGGGCACTAATGAAAAACTGTTTTTT.

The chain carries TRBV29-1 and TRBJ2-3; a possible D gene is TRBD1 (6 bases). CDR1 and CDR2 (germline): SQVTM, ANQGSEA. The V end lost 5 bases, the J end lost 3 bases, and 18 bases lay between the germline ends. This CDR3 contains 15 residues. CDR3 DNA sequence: TGCAGCGTTTTCTCAATCCACAGGGCGACAGATACGCAGTATTTT. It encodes CSVFSIHRATDTQYF.

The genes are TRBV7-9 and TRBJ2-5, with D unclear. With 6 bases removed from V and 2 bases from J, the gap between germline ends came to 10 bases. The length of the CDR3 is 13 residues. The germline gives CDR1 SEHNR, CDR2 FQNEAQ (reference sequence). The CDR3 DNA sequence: TGTGCCAGCAGAAAAGCCGGTCAAGAGACCCAGTACTTC. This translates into CASRKAGQETQYF.

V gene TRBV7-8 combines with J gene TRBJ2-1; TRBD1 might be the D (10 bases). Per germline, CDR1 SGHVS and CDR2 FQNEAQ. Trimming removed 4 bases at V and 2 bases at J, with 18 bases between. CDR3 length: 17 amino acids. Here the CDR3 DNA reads TGTGCCAGCAGCTCTCTAGCGGGACAGGGGCCCTACAATGAGCAGTTCTTC. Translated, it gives CASSSLAGQGPYNEQFF.

CDR3 in DNA: TGTGCCAGTAGTGCCCAACAGGGAGGCAATCAGCCCCAGCATTTT. Translated, it gives CASSAQQGGNQPQHF. The V and J genes are TRBV19 and TRBJ1-5, with D perhaps TRBD1 (6 bases). The ends were cut back, 5 bases at V and 2 bases at J, with 13 bases in the middle. The CDR3 extends over 15 amino acids. Germline-derived CDR1 and CDR2 are LNHDA and SQIVND (reference sequence).

The CDR3 region is CAISERDSNQPQHF. CDR3 sequence (DNA): TGTGCCATCAGTGAGCGGGACAGCAATCAGCCCCAGCATTTT. The V and J genes are TRBV10-3 and TRBJ1-5; a possible D gene is TRBD1 (5 bases). V was pared by 2 bases and J by 1 base, with 6 bases between. Germline assignment: CDR1 ENHRY and CDR2 SYGVKD. The CDR3 is 14 residues long.

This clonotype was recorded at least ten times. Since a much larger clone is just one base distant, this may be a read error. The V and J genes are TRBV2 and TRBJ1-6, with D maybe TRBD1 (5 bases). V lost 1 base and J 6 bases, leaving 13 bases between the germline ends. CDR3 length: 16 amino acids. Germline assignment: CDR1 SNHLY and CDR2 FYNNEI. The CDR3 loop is CASSEGGRDLNSPLHF. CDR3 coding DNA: TGTGCCAGCAGTGAAGGGGGCAGGGACCTTAATTCACCCCTCCACTTT.

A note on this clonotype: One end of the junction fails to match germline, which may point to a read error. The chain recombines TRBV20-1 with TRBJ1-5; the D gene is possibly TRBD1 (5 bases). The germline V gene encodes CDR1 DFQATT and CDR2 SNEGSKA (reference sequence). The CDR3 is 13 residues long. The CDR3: CSAKQDTVQPQHF. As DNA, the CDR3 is TGCAGCGCTAAGCAGGACACGGTACAGCCCCAGCATTTT.

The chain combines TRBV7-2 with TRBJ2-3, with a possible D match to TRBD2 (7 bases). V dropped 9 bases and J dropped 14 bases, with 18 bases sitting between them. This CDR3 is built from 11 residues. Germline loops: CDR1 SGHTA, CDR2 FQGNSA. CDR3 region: CASWGGAPMYF. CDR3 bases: TGTGCCAGTTGGGGGGGGGCACCGATGTATTTT. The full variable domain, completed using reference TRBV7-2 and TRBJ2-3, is GAGVSQSPSNKVTEKGKDVELRCDPISGHTALYWYRQSLGQGLEFLIYFQGNSAPDKSGLPSDRFSAERTGGSVSTLTIQRTQQEDSAVYLCASWGGAPMYFGPGTRLTVL.

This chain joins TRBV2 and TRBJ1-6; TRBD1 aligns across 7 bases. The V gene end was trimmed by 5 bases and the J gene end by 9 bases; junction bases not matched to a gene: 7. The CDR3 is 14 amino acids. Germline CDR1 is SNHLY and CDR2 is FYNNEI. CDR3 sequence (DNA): TGTGCCAGCAGTCTCCGGGACAGCCCTTCACCCCTCCACTTT. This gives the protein CASSLRDSPSPLHF.

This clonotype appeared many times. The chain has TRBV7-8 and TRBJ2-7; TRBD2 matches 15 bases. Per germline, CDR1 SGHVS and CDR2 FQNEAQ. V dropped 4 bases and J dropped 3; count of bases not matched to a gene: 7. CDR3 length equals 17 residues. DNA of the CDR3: TGTGCCAGCAGCTGGGGGACTAGCGGGGGGCCAGACTACGAGCAGTACTTC. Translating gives CASSWGTSGGPDYEQYF.

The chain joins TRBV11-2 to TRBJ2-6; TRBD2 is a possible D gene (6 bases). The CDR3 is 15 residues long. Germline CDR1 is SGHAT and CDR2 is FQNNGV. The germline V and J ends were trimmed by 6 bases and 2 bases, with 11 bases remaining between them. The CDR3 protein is CASSGGNPGANVLTF. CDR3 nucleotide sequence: TGTGCCAGCAGTGGGGGGAACCCTGGGGCCAACGTCCTGACTTTC.

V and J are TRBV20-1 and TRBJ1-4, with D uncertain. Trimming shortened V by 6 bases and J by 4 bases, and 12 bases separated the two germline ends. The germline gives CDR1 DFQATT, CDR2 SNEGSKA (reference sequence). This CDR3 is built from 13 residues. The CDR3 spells CSARTVRNEKLFF. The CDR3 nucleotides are TGCAGTGCCAGGACGGTTCGTAATGAAAAACTGTTTTTT.

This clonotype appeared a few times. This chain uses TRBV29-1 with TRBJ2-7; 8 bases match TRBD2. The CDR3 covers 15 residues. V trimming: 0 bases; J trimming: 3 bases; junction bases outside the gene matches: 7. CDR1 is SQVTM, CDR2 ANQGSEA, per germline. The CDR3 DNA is TGCAGCGTTGAAGAGGCTGGCGGGAGGCTCTACGAGCAGTACTTC. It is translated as CSVEEAGGRLYEQYF.

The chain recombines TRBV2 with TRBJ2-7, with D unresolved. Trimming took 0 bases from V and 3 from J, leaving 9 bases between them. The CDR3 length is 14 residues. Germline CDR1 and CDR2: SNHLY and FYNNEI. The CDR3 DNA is TGTGCCAGCAGTGAAGCCCCAGATTTCTACGAGCAGTACTTC. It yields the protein CASSEAPDFYEQYF.